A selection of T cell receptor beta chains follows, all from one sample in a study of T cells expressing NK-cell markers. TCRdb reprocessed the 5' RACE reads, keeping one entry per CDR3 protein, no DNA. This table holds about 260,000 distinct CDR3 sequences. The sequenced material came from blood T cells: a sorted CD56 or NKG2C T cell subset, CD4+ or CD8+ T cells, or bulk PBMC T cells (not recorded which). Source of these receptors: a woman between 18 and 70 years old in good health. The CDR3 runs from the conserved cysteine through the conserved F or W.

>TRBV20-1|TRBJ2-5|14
CSARDNMAGTAQYF
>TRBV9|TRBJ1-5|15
CASSATGGRNQPQHF
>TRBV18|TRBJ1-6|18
CASSPDRQGVSYNSPLHF
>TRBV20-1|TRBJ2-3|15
CSARPTSSSTDTQYF
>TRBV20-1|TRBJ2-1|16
CSARDTSASSYNEQFF
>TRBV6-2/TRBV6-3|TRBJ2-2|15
CARQALGRCTGELFF
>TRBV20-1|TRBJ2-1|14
CSALQPGLAGDRFF
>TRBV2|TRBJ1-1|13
CASIVDRNTEAFF
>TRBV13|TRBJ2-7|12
CASSRRSYEQYF
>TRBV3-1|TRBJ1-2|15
CASSQGHLSSYGYTF
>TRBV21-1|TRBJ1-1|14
CASSEKAGDTEAFF
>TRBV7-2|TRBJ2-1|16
CASSLAQDRGKNEQFF
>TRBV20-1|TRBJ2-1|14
CSAAPPGPFNEQFF
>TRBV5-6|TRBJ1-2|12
CASSWGREGYTF
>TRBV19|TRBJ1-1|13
CASSIDSRTEAFF
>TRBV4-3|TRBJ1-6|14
CASSQDRGWSPLHF
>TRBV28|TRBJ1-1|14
CASRPPRGPFQAFF
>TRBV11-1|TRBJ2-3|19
CASSLSPSGERVDTDTQYF